A selection of T cell receptor beta chains follows, all from one sample in a study of naive and memory T cell subsets. TCRdb reprocessed the UMI-ligation and nested PCR reads with MiXCR, giving one entry per CDR3 protein. The repertoire includes approximately 150,000 distinct CDR3 sequences, over 20% of them detected once, and 0.085% to 0.11% sits in the top ten. The sequencing sample was made of naive CD4+ T cells from blood. The receptors were sampled from a human donor in good health. Each CDR3 is given with its conserved first and last residue. Each record gives: V gene, J gene, D gene, clone size, CDR3 protein, CDR3 DNA. A D gene is named only where the DNA matches it firmly. A clone size is listed for some rows: how often the clone was seen (once, few, many), or a class if it is expanded.

TRBV4-3,TRBJ2-1,-,many,CASSQVVGVAGSSYNEQFF,TGCGCCAGCAGCCAAGTTGTGGGGGTGGCGGGTAGCTCCTACAATGAGCAGTTCTTC
TRBV19,TRBJ1-4,-,-,CASSIGRINEKLFF,TGTGCCAGTAGTATTGGAAGGATTAATGAAAAACTGTTTTTT
TRBV6-2/TRBV6-3,TRBJ1-1,-,-,CASSPRLRGGPEAFF,TGTGCCAGCAGTCCGCGCCTCCGGGGAGGTCCTGAAGCTTTCTTT
TRBV29-1,TRBJ2-2,-,few,CSHSIGAGELFF,TGCAGCCATTCGATTGGGGCCGGGGAGCTGTTTTTT
TRBV5-1,TRBJ2-1,TRBD2,-,CASSLTPASGSNEQFF,TGCGCCAGCAGCCTGACGCCGGCTAGCGGGAGCAATGAGCAGTTCTTC
TRBV7-8,TRBJ1-2,-,-,CASSLERQDYGYTF,TGTGCCAGCAGCTTAGAGCGCCAGGATTATGGCTACACCTTC
TRBV10-1,TRBJ2-5,-,-,CASSASGAETQYF,TGCGCCAGCAGTGCATCGGGAGCCGAGACCCAGTACTTC
TRBV18,TRBJ1-5,-,few,CASSPPAHPEQPQHF,TGTGCCAGCTCACCACCGGCCCACCCGGAGCAGCCCCAGCATTTT
TRBV5-4,TRBJ1-2,-,-,CASSSGKANYGYTF,TGTGCCAGCAGTAGTGGGAAAGCGAACTATGGCTACACCTTC
TRBV19,TRBJ2-1,TRBD2,many,CASRIGLAGVHEQFF,TGTGCCAGTAGAATAGGGCTAGCGGGAGTCCATGAGCAGTTCTTC
TRBV25-1,TRBJ1-1,-,-,CASRGQVNTEAFF,TGTGCCAGCCGAGGGCAGGTGAACACTGAAGCTTTCTTT
TRBV12-5,TRBJ2-2,-,-,CASGLVDTGELFF,TGTGCTAGTGGTTTGGTTGACACCGGGGAGCTGTTTTTT
TRBV6-1,TRBJ2-7,TRBD1,few,CASSEYTQGASYEQYF,TGTGCCAGCAGTGAGTATACACAGGGGGCTTCCTACGAGCAGTACTTC
TRBV27,TRBJ1-3,TRBD1,-,CASSSTGLSGNTIYF,TGTGCCAGCAGTTCGACAGGGCTCTCTGGAAACACCATATATTTT
TRBV5-1,TRBJ2-3,-,-,CASSLVGSSTDTRYF,TGCGCCAGCAGCTTGGTAGGCTCCTCCACAGATACGCGGTATTTT
TRBV5-1,TRBJ2-2,-,-,CASSLMTDGELFF,TGCGCCAGCAGCTTGATGACCGACGGGGAGCTGTTTTTT
TRBV28,TRBJ2-2,TRBD2,many,CVSSLAGHNTGELFF,TGTGTCAGCAGTTTAGCGGGACACAACACCGGGGAGCTGTTTTTT
TRBV7-3,TRBJ2-7,TRBD2,many,CASSLPPRTSCEQYF,TGTGCCAGCAGCTTACCCCCTAGGACTAGCTGCGAGCAGTACTTC
TRBV20-1,TRBJ2-4,-,-,CSARDSSQILAKNIQYF,TGCAGTGCTAGAGATTCCAGCCAAATACTAGCCAAAAACATTCAGTACTTC
TRBV6-6,TRBJ2-1,-,-,CASSRGGGRNEQFF,TGTGCCAGCTCCCGAGGGGGAGGGCGGAATGAGCAGTTCTTC
TRBV7-9,TRBJ2-3,-,many,CASSLGTPDTQYF,TGTGCCAGCAGCTTAGGGACCCCCGATACGCAGTATTTT
TRBV29-1,TRBJ1-5,-,-,CSVGGSRGNQPQHF,TGCAGCGTTGGCGGCTCCCGAGGGAATCAGCCCCAGCATTTT
TRBV25-1,TRBJ1-4,-,-,CASSEPGGEKLFF,TGTGCCAGCAGTGAGCCCGGGGGAGAAAAACTGTTTTTT
TRBV12-3/TRBV12-4,TRBJ2-3,-,many,CASSLTGGRGTDTQYF,TGTGCCAGCAGTTTAACAGGAGGCCGTGGGACAGATACGCAGTATTTT
TRBV27,TRBJ1-2,-,-,CASSRTERYGYTF,TGTGCCAGCAGTAGGACAGAGCGCTATGGCTACACCTTC
TRBV30,TRBJ2-7,-,few,CAWSASKIIYEQYF,TGTGCCTGGAGTGCAAGCAAGATTATCTACGAGCAGTACTTC
TRBV7-2,TRBJ2-7,TRBD2,-,CASSLVASGRTYEQYF,TGTGCCAGCAGCTTAGTCGCTAGCGGGCGGACCTACGAGCAGTACTTC
TRBV6-5,TRBJ1-1,-,-,CASSLSGARQAFF,TGTGCCAGCAGTTTGTCAGGGGCCCGGCAGGCTTTCTTT
TRBV28,TRBJ1-1,-,-,CASSLVAPANTEAFF,TGTGCCAGCAGTTTAGTGGCACCAGCGAACACTGAAGCTTTCTTT
TRBV2,TRBJ2-3,-,-,CARLRGDTQYF,TGTGCCAGACTCAGGGGAGATACGCAGTATTTT
TRBV11-2,TRBJ1-4,-,-,CASSPNVSPNEKLFF,TGTGCCAGCAGCCCAAACGTCAGCCCTAATGAAAAACTGTTTTTT
TRBV12-3/TRBV12-4,TRBJ2-2,TRBD2,-,CASSPRRLAGVSGELFF,TGTGCCAGCAGTCCGCGCAGACTAGCGGGAGTGTCCGGGGAGCTGTTTTTT
TRBV10-1,TRBJ1-5,TRBD1,-,CASSESEAPPGQGKNQPQHF,TGCGCCAGCAGTGAGTCGGAAGCACCACCGGGACAGGGGAAAAATCAGCCCCAGCATTTT
TRBV7-2,TRBJ1-3,TRBD1,few,CASSFGTGGSGNTIYF,TGTGCCAGCAGCTTCGGGACAGGGGGAAGTGGAAACACCATATATTTT
TRBV20-1,TRBJ2-3,TRBD2,few,CSARLAGPDTQYF,TGCAGTGCTAGACTAGCGGGACCAGATACGCAGTATTTT
TRBV10-3,TRBJ1-2,-,many,CAIGRSQESYGYTF,TGTGCCATCGGGAGGTCTCAAGAATCATATGGCTACACCTTC
TRBV28,TRBJ2-7,-,-,CASSESPGQGSYEQYF,TGTGCCAGCAGTGAGTCCCCCGGCCAAGGGTCCTACGAGCAGTACTTC
TRBV12-3/TRBV12-4,TRBJ2-7,TRBD2,-,CASSRETSGVEQYF,TGTGCCAGCAGCCGGGAAACTAGCGGTGTTGAGCAGTACTTC
TRBV28,TRBJ2-3,-,few,CASRAKGGSTDTQYF,TGTGCCAGCAGGGCCAAGGGGGGGAGCACAGATACGCAGTATTTT
TRBV6-2/TRBV6-3,TRBJ2-1,-,-,CASSNGNNEQFF,TGTGCCAGCAGTAACGGGAACAATGAGCAGTTCTTC
TRBV6-1,TRBJ2-1,-,many,CASSEWGSYNEQFF,TGTGCCAGCAGTGAATGGGGTTCCTACAATGAGCAGTTCTTC